Each of the 10 T cell receptor beta chains below was sequenced from the same sample in a study of cytomegalovirus exposure and HLA in healthy donors. Researchers ran the PCR with 60 Vbeta and 13 Jbeta primers. TCRdb's table, derived via immunoSEQ multiplex PCR, lists solely in-frame clones and lacks some. The repertoire has some 170,000 clones, about 80% of them found once; the top ten carry just under 6.5%. The material sequenced was PBMCs. The receptor set was obtained from a man in his forties or fifties in good health and CMV-seropositive.

V usage is TRBV7-2 and J usage is TRBJ1-6; the match to TRBD1 covers 8 bases. Germline V gives CDR1 SGHTA, CDR2 FQGNSA. This CDR3 has 14 amino acids. The J segment lost 8 bases and the V segment lost 8 bases, leaving 8 bases of the junction unmatched. CDR3 loop: CASSNRGDYSPLHF. The DNA of the CDR3 is TGTGCCAGCTCAAACAGGGGGGATTATTCACCCCTCCACTTT.

The V and J genes are TRBV28 and TRBJ1-4, with 7 positions matching TRBD1. The germline gives CDR1 MDHEN, CDR2 SYDVKM. The CDR3 covers 15 residues. The junction had 15 bases not matched to a gene; V was cut back by 10 bases and J by 7 bases. Here the CDR3 DNA reads TGTGCCACCGATAACAGGGGCGGGAAGAGTGAAAAACTGTTTTTT. Translated: CATDNRGGKSEKLFF.

The V and J genes are TRBV19 and TRBJ2-7; 9 positions match TRBD2. CDR1 LNHDA and CDR2 SQIVND come from the germline V gene (reference sequence). CDR3 length equals 13 residues. With 5 bases clipped from V and 3 bases from J, the junction kept 2 bases outside the gene matches. The CDR3 DNA is TGTGCCAGTAGTCCTAGCGGGAACTACGAGCAGTACTTC. The encoded protein is CASSPSGNYEQYF.

The chain joins TRBV5-4 to TRBJ1-1; weak D call: TRBD1 (5 bases). Germline-derived CDR1 and CDR2 are SGHNT and YYREEE (reference sequence). Deletions cut 4 bases from V and 1 base from J, with 11 bases between. CDR3 length equals 14 residues. DNA of the CDR3: TGTGCCAGCAGCGCAGACAGAGCGAACACTGAAGCTTTCTTT. This translates into CASSADRANTEAFF.

The gene calls are TRBV15 and TRBJ2-5; possibly TRBD1 for D (6 bases). Germline CDR1 reads LNHNV; CDR2 reads YYDKDF (reference sequence). Trimming pared 1 base from V and 5 bases from J, leaving 14 bases between. There are 15 residues in the CDR3. The CDR3 loop is CATSRAGTIAETQYF. The CDR3, as DNA: TGTGCCACCAGCAGAGCCGGGACAATCGCGGAGACCCAGTACTTC.

This sequence joins TRBV2 and TRBJ1-1; TRBD1 might be the D (6 bases). Trimming removed 2 bases from V and 0 bases from J, with 13 bases in between. Looked up from germline, CDR1 is SNHLY and CDR2 is FYNNEI. This CDR3 region has 16 residues. The CDR3 loop reads CASSELPNRVNTEAFF. DNA for the CDR3: TGTGCCAGCAGTGAACTTCCGAACAGGGTGAACACTGAAGCTTTCTTT.

CDR3 in amino acids: CASSYSRQGSQPQHF. The CDR3, as DNA: TGTGCCAGCAGTTACTCGAGGCAGGGTAGTCAGCCCCAGCATTTT. V and J are TRBV6-5 and TRBJ1-5; possibly TRBD1 for D (5 bases). This CDR3 spans 15 amino acids. V lost 0 bases, J lost 6 bases, and 12 bases lay in between. Per germline, CDR1 MNHEY and CDR2 SVGAGI.

This chain links TRBV18 with TRBJ2-1, with 7 positions matching TRBD2. The CDR3 covers 14 residues. Germline-derived CDR1 and CDR2 are KGHSH and LQKENI. Germline trimming cut 3 bases from V and 5 bases from J; bases unmatched to any gene: 4. CDR3 protein: CASSPPSGNNEQFF. The CDR3 DNA is TGTGCCAGCTCACCCCCTAGCGGCAACAATGAGCAGTTCTTC.

The chain links TRBV5-1 to TRBJ1-1, with a weak D call TRBD1 (5 bases). The V and J ends lost 0 bases and 3 bases respectively, with 9 bases between them. CDR3 length: 14 amino acids. In germline, CDR1 is SGHRS, CDR2 YFSETQ. The DNA for the CDR3 is TGCGCCAGCAGCTTGGCCAGGGCAGACACTGAAGCTTTCTTT. Encoded protein: CASSLARADTEAFF.

The rearrangement uses TRBV28 and TRBJ1-5, with 7 bases aligning to TRBD1. The CDR3 totals 15 residues. Germline values: CDR1 MDHEN, CDR2 SYDVKM. Unmatched junction bases numbered 7, after V lost 6 bases and J lost 2 bases. CDR3 bases: TGTGCCAGCAGCCGAACAGGGGCTCGCAATCAGCCCCAGCATTTT. It translates to CASSRTGARNQPQHF.